What follows is one T cell receptor beta chain and its context. RNA was isolated and reverse transcribed to cDNA, the sequencing template. The method was immunoSEQ multiplex PCR; TCRdb's version includes in-frame clones alone and lacks a portion of them. The sample yields approximately 180,000 clones, roughly 50% seen once. The record originates from a study of CD8+ T cells in alopecia areata. Study context: Dosing with tofacitinib proceeded for 6 to 18 months, followed by 6 months off drug.

Stated treatment: oral pan-JAK inhibitor, 5-10 mg twice daily. In alopecia areata patients, both lesional scalp punch biopsies and peripheral blood were collected. Germline CDR1 is LNHNV and CDR2 is YYDKDF (reference sequence). The V gene lost 0 bases and the J gene lost 5 bases, with 17 bases spanning the gap. The CDR3 is 16 residues long. The TCR originated in a human donor with alopecia areata. V is TRBV15 and J is TRBJ2-7; D gene ambiguous. Sequenced here: CD8+ T cells sorted from blood, sampled at week 24, from a patient treated with tofacitinib. The CDR3 is CATSREGGRLGHEQYF. Written as DNA, the CDR3 is TGTGCCACCAGCAGAGAAGGCGGTAGGTTAGGGCACGAGCAGTACTTC. Drawing the rest from reference TRBV15 and TRBJ2-7, the complete variable domain is DAMVIQNPRYQVTQFGKPVTLSCSQTLNHNVMYWYQQKSSQAPKLLFHYYDKDFNNEADTPDNFQSRRPNTSFCFLDIRSPGLGDTAMYLCATSREGGRLGHEQYFGPGTRLTVT.